This T cell receptor (beta chain) was profiled in a study of T cells expressing NK-cell markers. Overall study: Investigators obtained TCR beta repertoires from sorted CD3+CD56+NKG2C+, CD3+CD56+NKG2C- and CD3+CD56-NKG2C+ T cells. HCMV seropositivity characterized most of the eight sequenced donors, and seronegativity one.

Study-wide results and caveats: Top CD8+ clonotypes included the dominant CD3+CD56+NKG2C+ clonotypes in roughly six donors.

Germline assignment: CDR1 SGHVS and CDR2 FQNEAQ. This CDR3 has 18 amino acids. 5'RACE template switching with UMIs produced the TCR beta cDNA. TCRdb processed the 5' RACE reads again and assigns one entry to each CDR3 protein, with no DNA. The table for this sample gives some 150,000 distinct CDR3 sequences. With regard to this clonotype: Its antigen is currently unknown.

J is TRBJ2-7 and V is TRBV7-8; the TRBD1 assignment by TCRdb is unverifiable without DNA. The sample comprised blood T cells: a sorted CD56 or NKG2C T cell subset, CD4+ or CD8+ T cells, or bulk PBMC T cells (not recorded which). The clonotype originates from a man aged 18 to 29 in good health. CDR3 amino acids: CASSLGYSLGQGLYEQYF.